These 7 T cell receptor beta chains came from one sample sequenced in a study of CD8+CD57+ T cells in acquired aplastic anemia. The template used for profiling TCR beta VDJ and CDR3 was genomic DNA. MiXCR, run by TCRdb on the reads, gives a single entry per CDR3 protein. The sample contains some 280,000 distinct CDR3 sequences, 45% to 65% of which appear only once. The sample was sorted CD4+, CD8+, or CD8+CD57+ T cells (not recorded which) from PBMCs. The origin of the receptors is a human donor with severe aplastic anemia or a healthy control (not recorded which).

This clonotype was counted at least ten times. The V call is TRBV7-2, the J call TRBJ2-5; D not certain. The CDR3 is made up of 15 amino acids. The ends were cut back, 2 bases at V and 9 bases at J, with 19 bases in the middle. Germline CDR1 and CDR2: SGHTA and FQGNSA. The CDR3 is CASSLRSAARGAQYF. The CDR3 bases are TGTGCCAGCAGCTTACGCTCGGCGGCGCGTGGGGCCCAGTACTTC.

Ten or more counts support this clonotype. The chain couples TRBV7-9 to TRBJ2-3; a weak D match, TRBD2 (5 bases). The CDR3 covers 15 residues. Germline loops: CDR1 SEHNR, CDR2 FQNEAQ (reference sequence). V was cut by 8 bases and J by 1 base, with 16 bases left in between. CDR3 sequence reads: CASANEGLGTDTQYF. The CDR3 DNA reads as TGTGCCAGCGCTAACGAGGGTTTGGGCACAGATACGCAGTATTTT. Full variable domain (outside the CDR3, taken from reference TRBV7-9 and TRBJ2-3): DTGVSQNPRHKITKRGQNVTFRCDPISEHNRLYWYRQTLGQGPEFLTYFQNEAQLEKSRLLSDRFSAERPKGSFSTLEIQRTEQGDSAMYLCASANEGLGTDTQYFGPGTRLTVL.

In its sample, this clonotype was seen many times. J is TRBJ2-3 and V is TRBV5-1; 12 nucleotides line up with TRBD2. Trimming at V came to 3 bases and at J to 2 bases, leaving 4 bases not matched to a gene. Per germline, CDR1 SGHRS and CDR2 YFSETQ. The CDR3 is 16 residues long. The DNA for the CDR3 is TGCGCCAGCAGCTCCGGACTAGCGGGGAACACAGATACGCAGTATTTT. It codes for CASSSGLAGNTDTQYF.

The chain employs TRBV10-3 and TRBJ1-1; 8 nucleotides line up with TRBD1. In germline, CDR1 is ENHRY, CDR2 SYGVKD. This CDR3 comprises 13 residues. The V and J ends lost 9 bases and 0 bases, in that order; junction bases with no gene match: 3. The CDR3 DNA is TGTGCCATTCGCAGGGGGCTGAACACTGAAGCTTTCTTT. This gives the protein CAIRRGLNTEAFF.

The CDR3 DNA sequence: TGCGCCAGCAGCCCCTCACTAGCGGGAGCCTCTAATGAGCAGTTCTTC. Translation gives CASSPSLAGASNEQFF. This chain links TRBV5-1 with TRBJ2-1; 11 bases agree with TRBD2. The CDR3 is made up of 16 amino acids. J lost 7 bases, V lost 4 bases, and 10 bases had no gene match. Germline CDR1 and CDR2: SGHRS and YFSETQ. The full variable domain, its missing parts supplied by reference TRBV5-1 and TRBJ2-1, is KAGVTQTPRYLIKTRGQQVTLSCSPISGHRSVSWYQQTPGQGLQFLFEYFSETQRNKGNFPGRFSGRQFSNSRSEMNVSTLELGDSALYLCASSPSLAGASNEQFFGPGTRLTVL.

This clonotype was picked up many times. The chain joins TRBV15 to TRBJ1-2; perhaps TRBD1 as D (6 bases). The germline gives CDR1 LNHNV, CDR2 YYDKDF (reference sequence). Trimming stripped 3 bases from V and 8 bases from J, with 19 bases between. The CDR3 totals 15 residues. CDR3 nucleotide sequence: TGTGCCACCAGCAGTGCCCTAGAGTTTAGGGGGGGCTACACCTTC. Its translation: CATSSALEFRGGYTF.

In nucleotides, the CDR3 is TGCAGTGCCCTTAACAGGGCCTACGAGCAGTACTTC. This gives the protein CSALNRAYEQYF. The chain employs TRBV20-1 and TRBJ2-7, with a tentative D call TRBD1 (6 bases). Germline values: CDR1 DFQATT, CDR2 SNEGSKA (reference sequence). The V end lost 6 bases, the J end lost 2 bases, and 11 bases lay between the germline ends. The CDR3 totals 12 residues.